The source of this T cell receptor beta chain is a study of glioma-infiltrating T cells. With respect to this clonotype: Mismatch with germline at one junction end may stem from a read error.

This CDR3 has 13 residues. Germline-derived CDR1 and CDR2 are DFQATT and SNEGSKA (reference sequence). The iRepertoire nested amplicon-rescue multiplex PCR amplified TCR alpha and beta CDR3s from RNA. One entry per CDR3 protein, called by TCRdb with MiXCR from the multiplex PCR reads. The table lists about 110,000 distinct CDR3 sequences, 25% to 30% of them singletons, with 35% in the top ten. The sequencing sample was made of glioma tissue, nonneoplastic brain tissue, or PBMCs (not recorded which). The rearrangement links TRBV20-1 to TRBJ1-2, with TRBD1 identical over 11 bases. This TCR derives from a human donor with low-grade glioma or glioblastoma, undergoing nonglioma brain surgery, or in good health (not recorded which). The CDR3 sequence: CSAWTGGANGYAF. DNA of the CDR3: TGCAGTGCGTGGACAGGGGGCGCTAATGGCTACGCCTTT.